Each of the 26 T cell receptor beta chains below was sequenced from the same sample in a study of blood T cell repertoires in COVID-19. Generated by immunoSEQ multiplex PCR, the TCRdb table keeps only in-frame clones and is missing some. The sample shows 140,000 or so clones, approximately 81% of them seen only once. The sample was peripheral blood. The receptors derive from a human donor in a cohort sampled during active COVID-19.

About this clone: The germline gene is not matched at one end of the junction; a read error may be the cause. This chain links TRBV6-2 or TRBV6-3 with TRBJ2-7, with D hard to call. There are 12 residues in the CDR3. The germline gives CDR1 MNHEY, CDR2 SVGEGT. The CDR3 sequence: CASSYSNYAQYF. Here the CDR3 DNA reads TGTGCCAGCAGTTACTCGAACTACGCGCAGTACTTC.

Note on this clone: Other DNA sequences in the same sample also yield this CDR3. The chain employs TRBV19 and TRBJ2-7, with 9 bases matching TRBD1. CDR3 length: 15 residues. CDR1 LNHDA and CDR2 SQIVND come from the germline V gene (reference sequence). Trimming cost V 3 bases and J 4 bases; bases outside gene matches: 7. The CDR3 is CASSIAGTGNYEQYF. For the CDR3, the DNA is TGTGCCAGTAGTATTGCCGGGACAGGGAATTACGAGCAGTACTTC.

The CDR3, as DNA: TGTGCCAGCAGTTACAACGGTGGACAGGGGGAGACCCAGTACTTC. It is translated as CASSYNGGQGETQYF. This rearrangement joins TRBV6-2 or TRBV6-3 to TRBJ2-5; 9 bases map to TRBD1. CDR3 length equals 15 residues. V shed 2 bases, J shed 5 bases, and the junction held 6 bases outside the gene matches. Per the germline V gene, CDR1 is MNHEY and CDR2 is SVGEGT.

This clone was seen a handful of times. This chain uses TRBV4-1 with TRBJ1-5, with D uncertain. V was clipped by 1 base and J by 3 bases, with 13 bases between them. CDR3 size: 16 residues. The germline V gene has CDR1 MGHRA and CDR2 YSYEKL. The CDR3 spells CASSQASSGINQPQHF. The CDR3 DNA is TGCGCCAGCAGCCAAGCTTCTTCAGGAATCAATCAGCCCCAGCATTTT.

CDR3 in DNA: TGTGCCAGCAGCCGCGGGGGGGGTGCAGATACGCAGTATTTT. It specifies CASSRGGGADTQYF. The J gene is TRBJ2-3, the V gene TRBV7-3; 9 positions agree with TRBD2. CDR1 is SGHTA, CDR2 FQGTGA, per germline. The trim removed 5 bases at V and 4 bases at J, leaving 4 bases unmatched. The CDR3 has 14 residues.

The CDR3 reads CASSLGASGSASGYEQYF. In nucleotides, the CDR3 is TGTGCCAGCAGCTTGGGGGCTAGCGGGAGTGCGTCGGGCTACGAGCAGTACTTC. V is TRBV5-4 and J is TRBJ2-7; 10 bases are shared with TRBD2. Germline CDR1 reads SGHNT; CDR2 reads YYREEE (reference sequence). V shed 0 bases, J shed 3 bases, and the junction held 12 bases outside the gene matches. The CDR3 is 18 amino acids.

The rearrangement joins TRBV19 to TRBJ2-1; 8 nucleotides align to TRBD1. The germline CDR1 and CDR2 sequences are LNHDA and SQIVND (reference sequence). Losses at the gene ends were 4 bases for V and 0 bases for J; bases not matched to a gene: 5. This CDR3 is built from 16 residues. This CDR3 is CASSTTGAPSYNEQFF. The CDR3 region has the DNA TGTGCCAGTAGTACGACAGGGGCCCCCTCCTACAATGAGCAGTTCTTC.

This sequence joins TRBV9 and TRBJ2-4; maybe TRBD1 (5 bases). V lost 4 bases and J lost 0, with 14 bases in between. This CDR3 is built from 16 residues. Looked up from germline, CDR1 is SGDLS and CDR2 is YYNGEE. Here the CDR3 reads CASSPTDTLAKNIQYF. For the CDR3, the DNA is TGTGCCAGCAGCCCTACGGACACACTAGCCAAAAACATTCAGTACTTC.

In DNA form, the CDR3 reads TGTGCCAGCGGGGGGGGAGAATACGAGCAGTACTTC. Encoded protein: CASGGGEYEQYF. The rearrangement links TRBV5-4 to TRBJ2-7, with 7 bases matching TRBD2. V lost 7 bases to trimming and J lost 4 bases; unmatched junction nucleotides: 5. Per the germline V gene, CDR1 is SGHNT and CDR2 is YYREEE (reference sequence). This CDR3 spans 12 amino acids.

This clone was seen just once. The chain uses TRBV18 and TRBJ1-1; D may be TRBD1 (6 bases). The CDR3 length is 14 residues. Germline V gives CDR1 KGHSH, CDR2 LQKENI. V lost 2 bases and J 4 bases, leaving 11 bases between the germline ends. The CDR3 region has the DNA TGTGCCAGCTCACCAAAGGGGGAGACCACTGAAGCTTTCTTT. Its translation: CASSPKGETTEAFF.

V is TRBV6-6 and J is TRBJ2-5; 11 bases agree with TRBD2. Germline CDR1 and CDR2: MNHNY and SVGAGI (reference sequence). Trimming cost V 10 bases and J 5 bases; bases outside gene matches: 9. The CDR3 sequence is 14 residues long. Here the CDR3 DNA reads TGTGCCACCCTCGATAGCGGGAGGGCGGAGACCCAGTACTTC. It translates to CATLDSGRAETQYF.

The chain couples TRBV7-2 to TRBJ2-2; 10 bases are a match to TRBD2. This CDR3 has 14 residues. The V gene's germline CDR1 is SGHTA and CDR2 FQGNSA. The V segment lost 9 bases and the J segment 6 bases; nucleotides outside the gene matches: 7. Written as DNA, the CDR3 is TGTGCCAGTAACAGCGGGAGGGCCTCCGGGGAGCTGTTTTTT. Translated, it gives CASNSGRASGELFF. The whole variable domain, filled in from reference TRBV7-2 and TRBJ2-2, reads GAGVSQSPSNKVTEKGKDVELRCDPISGHTALYWYRQSLGQGLEFLIYFQGNSAPDKSGLPSDRFSAERTGGSVSTLTIQRTQQEDSAVYLCASNSGRASGELFFGEGSRLTVL.

A remark on this clone: This same CDR3 is encoded by further DNA sequences in the sample. The V call is TRBV5-6, the J call TRBJ1-4; 10 positions agree with TRBD1. This CDR3 spans 14 amino acids. With V trimmed by 4 bases and J by 8 bases, 5 bases remained unmatched. Germline CDR1 and CDR2: SGHDT and YYEEEE. The CDR3 protein is CASSGTGVGEKLFF. The CDR3 DNA is TGTGCCAGCAGCGGGACAGGGGTAGGGGAAAAACTGTTTTTT.

V and J are TRBV11-1 and TRBJ2-7, with TRBD2 matching over 11 bases. This CDR3 has 15 amino acids. The V gene end was trimmed by 5 bases and the J gene end by 7 bases; junction bases not matched to a gene: 10. The germline gives CDR1 SGHAT, CDR2 FQDESV (reference sequence). The CDR3 nucleotides are TGTGCCAGCAGCCAGGGACTAGCGGAGATAATTGAGCAGTACTTC. As protein: CASSQGLAEIIEQYF.

V usage is TRBV5-1 and J usage is TRBJ2-5; TRBD2 matches at 9 bases. Germline V gene data show CDR1 as SGHRS and CDR2 as YFSETQ. Losses at the gene ends were 0 bases for V and 0 bases for J; bases not matched to a gene: 3. The CDR3 sequence is 16 residues long. CDR3 in DNA: TGCGCCAGCAGCTTGGGGGCTAGCGGGAACCAAGAGACCCAGTACTTC. Protein: CASSLGASGNQETQYF.

This sequence joins TRBV5-1 and TRBJ1-3; no clear D gene. The V and J ends lost 3 bases and 0 bases respectively, with 13 bases between them. The CDR3 totals 16 residues. From germline, CDR1 is SGHRS and CDR2 YFSETQ. The CDR3 here is CASSSTIRGSGNTIYF. CDR3 DNA sequence: TGCGCCAGCAGCTCGACAATTCGGGGCTCTGGAAACACCATATATTTT.

V gene TRBV29-1 combines with J gene TRBJ1-5, with TRBD1 matching 9 bases. The CDR3 is 17 amino acids. Germline lookup yields CDR1 SQVTM and CDR2 ANQGSEA. Unmatched junction bases numbered 12, after V lost 4 bases and J lost 2 bases. Written as DNA, the CDR3 is TGCAGCGTTGCGGGGACAGGGTCTTTCTATGGCAATCAGCCCCAGCATTTT. It translates to CSVAGTGSFYGNQPQHF.

The chain is built from TRBV6-4 and TRBJ2-1; D may be TRBD2 (5 bases). The V gene lost 4 bases and the J gene lost 5 bases, with 21 bases spanning the gap. CDR3 size: 17 residues. Germline V lookup: CDR1 MRHNA, CDR2 SNTAGT. The CDR3 DNA sequence: TGTGCCAGCAGTGCCTCTAAAGCCCAGCGGAATGACAATGAGCAGTTCTTC. Encoded protein: CASSASKAQRNDNEQFF.

This clone appeared a single time. The chain combines TRBV3-1 (or the pseudogene TRBV3-2) with TRBJ2-2; D ambiguous. V was clipped by 0 bases and J by 3 bases, with 11 bases between them. Germline V gives CDR1 LGHDT, CDR2 YNNKEL (reference sequence). The CDR3 has 16 residues. In DNA, the CDR3 is TGTGCCAGCAGCCAAGATCCATGGGCGTACACCGGGGAGCTGTTTTTT. It yields the protein CASSQDPWAYTGELFF.

The rearrangement uses TRBV6-2 or TRBV6-3 and TRBJ2-6, with 10 bases fitting TRBD1. The CDR3 is 19 residues long. V shed 2 bases, J shed 0 bases, and the junction held 7 bases outside the gene matches. Germline V gene data show CDR1 as MNHEY and CDR2 as SVGEGT. The CDR3: CASSYPTTGGRSGANVLTF. The CDR3 DNA reads as TGTGCCAGCAGTTACCCTACGACAGGGGGCCGCTCTGGGGCCAACGTCCTGACTTTC.

The V gene is TRBV21-1, the J gene TRBJ1-6. TRBV21-1 is a documented pseudogene. The CDR3 has 16 amino acids. CDR3 nucleotide sequence: TGTGCCAGCAGCAGGCGGACTGACTGCTATAATTCACCCCTCCACTTT. This gives the protein CASSRRTDCYNSPLHF.

This chain links TRBV11-3 with TRBJ2-2; 10 bases map to TRBD2. Trimming took 1 base from V and 0 from J; bases not matched to a gene: 2. CDR1 and CDR2 from the germline V gene are SGHNT and YENEEA. This CDR3 region has 17 residues. The CDR3 sequence is CASSLGTSGSNTGELFF. In DNA, the CDR3 is TGTGCCAGCAGCTTAGGGACTAGCGGATCGAACACCGGGGAGCTGTTTTTT.

The V and J genes are TRBV24-1 and TRBJ2-2; 7 nucleotides match TRBD1. CDR1 and CDR2 (germline): KGHDR, SFDVKD. The CDR3 length is 15 residues. Germline trimming cut 4 bases from V and 7 bases from J; bases unmatched to any gene: 8. CDR3 nucleotide sequence: TGTGCCACCAGTGACCCTAGACAGGGTATCGGGGAGCTGTTTTTT. It encodes CATSDPRQGIGELFF.

This chain uses TRBV7-3 with TRBJ1-2, with D perhaps matching TRBD1 (5 bases). V lost 8 bases and J 6 bases, leaving 13 bases between the germline ends. CDR1 is SGHTA, CDR2 FQGTGA, per germline. The CDR3 totals 12 residues. The DNA for the CDR3 is TGTGCCAGCCTGAGACAGCCTGATGGCTACACCTTC. The encoded protein is CASLRQPDGYTF.

The chain joins TRBV19 to TRBJ2-7, with no clear D. Between the trimmed V and J ends, which lost 3 bases and 2 bases, there was a span of 17 bases. The CDR3 is 16 residues long. Germline V gene sequence: CDR1 LNHDA, CDR2 SQIVND (reference sequence). The CDR3 sequence: CASSIQARNPPYEQYF. The DNA for the CDR3 is TGTGCCAGTAGTATCCAGGCGCGAAACCCCCCCTACGAGCAGTACTTC.

This clone was counted once. The V call is TRBV7-9, the J call TRBJ2-5, with 7 bases aligning to TRBD2. Trimming at V came to 5 bases and at J to 5 bases, leaving 8 bases not matched to a gene. Germline loops: CDR1 SEHNR, CDR2 FQNEAQ (reference sequence). This CDR3 spans 14 amino acids. The DNA of the CDR3 is TGTGCCAGCAGCCTCAGCGGGGCGGGGGAGACCCAGTACTTC. This gives the protein CASSLSGAGETQYF. Drawing the rest from reference TRBV7-9 and TRBJ2-5, the complete variable domain is DTGVSQNPRHKITKRGQNVTFRCDPISEHNRLYWYRQTLGQGPEFLTYFQNEAQLEKSRLLSDRFSAERPKGSFSTLEIQRTEQGDSAMYLCASSLSGAGETQYFGPGTRLLVL.